The TCR beta chain described here comes from a study of early T cells in non-severe SARS-CoV-2 infection. Study-level information: It was bulk RNA from unsorted whole blood that was sequenced, and the chains were unpaired. Study observations and caveats: VDJdb matching skewed toward anti-spike CD8 responses, missing private and CD4 specificities.

In germline, CDR1 is SGHRS, CDR2 YFSETQ. V gave up 6 bases and J gave up 8 bases, with 14 bases separating them. The CDR3 length is 13 residues. Comment on this clonotype: Its specificity is unknown.

Unique molecular identifiers (one per individual cDNA molecule) were attached. One entry per CDR3 protein results from TCRdb running MiXCR on the 5' RACE reads. This repertoire shows 65,000 to 75,000 distinct CDR3 sequences, around a tenth found once; its top ten account for about 4.1%. The source of this sequence is an adult who was a healthcare worker with PCR-confirmed SARS-CoV-2 infection or an uninfected control (not recorded which). Sequenced: whole blood. The chain has TRBV5-1 and TRBJ1-4; no firm D call. CDR3 loop: CASTRSLGEKLFF. For the CDR3, the DNA is TGCGCCAGCACCAGGTCTTTAGGGGAAAAACTGTTTTTT.